This is a list of T cell receptor beta chains from one sample in a study of T-cell reconstitution after alpha-beta-depleted transplantation in children. One entry per CDR3 protein, called by TCRdb with MiXCR from the PCR reads. The sample shows about 580,000 distinct CDR3 sequences, under 30% of them seen only once. Material: PBMCs, mostly from graft donor cells, obtained 360 days after TCRalphabeta/CD19-depleted stem cell transplant. The receptors derive from a boy under three years old who had a stem cell transplant for acute myeloid leukemia, so the T cells may come from the graft donor. Each CDR3 is given with its conserved first and last residue. The order of the fields is clone size, V gene, J gene, D gene, CDR3 DNA, CDR3 protein. A D gene is named only where the DNA matches it firmly. Expanded clones get a size class; other rows say once, few or many, or leave the size out.

few,TRBV20-1,TRBJ1-5,-,TGCAGTGCTATCGGACAGAGCAATCAGCCCCAGCATTTT,CSAIGQSNQPQHF
-,TRBV12-3/TRBV12-4,TRBJ2-2,-,TGTGCCAGCAGTTTAGCAACTAGGCGGTCCGGGGAGCTGTTTTTT,CASSLATRRSGELFF
-,TRBV20-1,TRBJ1-6,-,TGCAGTGCTAGAGATCGGAGGGGCTCACCCCTCCACTTT,CSARDRRGSPLHF
many,TRBV5-1,TRBJ2-7,-,TGCGCCAGCAGCTTGGTCCCGGGAACGAGTTACGAGCAGTACTTC,CASSLVPGTSYEQYF
many,TRBV20-1,TRBJ2-1,TRBD2,TGCAGTGCTAGAGCGAACGGACTAGCGGGGGGGCCTGTATGGAATGAGCAGTTCTTC,CSARANGLAGGPVWNEQFF
-,TRBV29-1,TRBJ1-1,-,TGCAGCGCCGAGGGGAAGGACACTGAAGCTTTCTTT,CSAEGKDTEAFF
few,TRBV20-1,TRBJ2-7,-,TGCAGTGCTATTGGGAGGGGGCCAGGGGCCTCCTACGAGCAGTACTTC,CSAIGRGPGASYEQYF
-,TRBV18,TRBJ1-3,-,TGTGCCAGCTCAGACGGACGGAGCTCTGGAAACACCATATATTTT,CASSDGRSSGNTIYF
many,TRBV14,TRBJ2-1,-,TGTGCCAGCAGCCAACCCCGGACGGGATTCAATGAGCAGTTCTTC,CASSQPRTGFNEQFF
many,TRBV20-1,TRBJ2-7,-,TGCAGTGCTAGAGATCGGGTAGGTTCCTCCTACGAGCAGTACTTC,CSARDRVGSSYEQYF
-,TRBV5-1,TRBJ2-5,TRBD1,TGCGCCAGCAGCTCCTTCCTGGACAGGGGGCAGGAGACCCAGTACTTC,CASSSFLDRGQETQYF
-,TRBV7-9,TRBJ2-1,-,TGTGCCAGCATGGGGTGGACCCATGAGCAGTTCTTC,CASMGWTHEQFF
many,TRBV7-2,TRBJ1-1,-,TGTGCCAGCAGCTTAGGAAACACAGCGAACACTGAAGCTTTCTTT,CASSLGNTANTEAFF
-,TRBV24-1,TRBJ2-7,-,TGTGCCACCAGTGATTTACCCAGCGGCGAGCAGTACTTC,CATSDLPSGEQYF
-,TRBV18,TRBJ2-1,-,TGTGCCAGCTCACTACTAGGGATTAATGAGCAGTTCTTC,CASSLLGINEQFF
many,TRBV20-1,TRBJ1-2,TRBD1,TGCAGTGCTAGTGGAGCCGGGACAGGCTATGGCTACACCTTC,CSASGAGTGYGYTF
few,TRBV12-3/TRBV12-4,TRBJ2-5,TRBD2,TGTGCCAGCAGTTTCCAAGGAGGAGGGACTAGCGGACCGCAAGAGACCCAGTACTTC,CASSFQGGGTSGPQETQYF
-,TRBV29-1,TRBJ2-2,-,TGCAGCGCCTGGACCGCCGCGGGGACGAACACCGGGGAGCTGTTTTTT,CSAWTAAGTNTGELFF
-,TRBV4-1,TRBJ2-7,-,TGCGCCAGCAGCCAGCTTGAGGGAGGTGAGCAGTACTTC,CASSQLEGGEQYF
-,TRBV6-5,TRBJ1-5,-,TGTGCCAGCAGTTTAAAAGGGGTAAATAGCAATCAGCCCCAGCATTTT,CASSLKGVNSNQPQHF
-,TRBV15,TRBJ1-5,-,TGTGCCACCAGCAGAGATCGGGGAGGGGATAATCAGCCCCAGCATTTT,CATSRDRGGDNQPQHF
few,TRBV12-3/TRBV12-4,TRBJ2-5,TRBD2,TGTGCCAGCAGAGTGGGACTAGCGGAGACCCAGTACTTC,CASRVGLAETQYF
-,TRBV20-1,TRBJ2-5,-,TGCAGTGCTGCTAAGGCGGAGGGGGGACCCCAAGAGACCCAGTACTTC,CSAAKAEGGPQETQYF
many,TRBV2,TRBJ2-5,TRBD2,TGTGCCAGCGGCCGAATCTGGACTAGCGGGGAGACCCAGTACTTC,CASGRIWTSGETQYF
-,TRBV27,TRBJ2-3,TRBD2,TGTGCCAGCAGTTCTCAGACTAGCGGTACAGATACGCAGTATTTT,CASSSQTSGTDTQYF
-,TRBV21-1,TRBJ2-5,-,TGTGCCAGCAGCAAAGGGTCCAACTTTTTC,CASSKGSNFF
-,TRBV12-3/TRBV12-4,TRBJ1-1,TRBD1,TGTGCCAGCAGTCGACAGGGGAATTCCAGCTCCACTGAAGCTTTCTTT,CASSRQGNSSSTEAFF
once,TRBV4-1,TRBJ2-1,TRBD1,TGCGCCAGCAGCCAGGAGGGAAGGACAGGGGCCAATGAGCAGTTCTTC,CASSQEGRTGANEQFF
few,TRBV29-1,TRBJ2-3,-,TGCAGCGTTGAATTTGGGGCAGGGGTCCCCTCAACAGATACGCAGTATTTT,CSVEFGAGVPSTDTQYF
-,TRBV15,TRBJ1-2,-,TGTGCCACCAGCAGAGATACCTCTAGGTTAGGCTATGGCTACACCTTC,CATSRDTSRLGYGYTF
many,TRBV29-1,TRBJ2-1,-,TGCAGCGTTGGAGGGCCAGGGCAGTTCTTC,CSVGGPGQFF
few,TRBV12-3/TRBV12-4,TRBJ2-7,TRBD1,TGTGCCAGCAGTTTTCGGACAGGGGGGTACGAGCAGTACTTC,CASSFRTGGYEQYF
-,TRBV4-3,TRBJ1-3,-,TGCGCCAGCAGCATAGGGTGGGACTCTGGAAACACCATATATTTT,CASSIGWDSGNTIYF
-,TRBV18,TRBJ1-5,-,TGTGCCAGCTCACCACAGAGGCAGAGCAATCAGCCCCAGCATTTT,CASSPQRQSNQPQHF
few,TRBV20-1,TRBJ2-2,TRBD2,TGCAGTGCTAGAGATGCAGCGGGGGACACCGGGGAGCTGTTTTTT,CSARDAAGDTGELFF
once,TRBV7-6,TRBJ2-2,-,-,CASSYDPLAAGGIGCPGSCFF
-,TRBV20-1,TRBJ1-5,-,TGCAGTGCTAGGACAGAGAAGGATCAGCCCCAGCATTTT,CSARTEKDQPQHF
-,TRBV4-1,TRBJ2-1,-,TGCGCCAGCAGCCAAGAACTAGGGGGGAGCAATGAGCAGTTCTTC,CASSQELGGSNEQFF
few,TRBV20-1,TRBJ2-1,TRBD2,TGCAGTGCTCGCCGGGACTATTACAATGAGCAGTTCTTC,CSARRDYYNEQFF
-,TRBV12-3/TRBV12-4,TRBJ1-1,-,TGTGCCAGCAGTTTAGCGAGTTTAAGGGGGGCTGAAGCTTTCTTT,CASSLASLRGAEAFF
-,TRBV6-2/TRBV6-3,TRBJ2-5,TRBD1,TGTGCCAGCAGTTACCCGCCGGGACAGCGCCAAGAGACCCAGTACTTC,CASSYPPGQRQETQYF
once,TRBV5-4,TRBJ2-3,TRBD2,TGTGCCAGCAGGGAGGGACTAGCGGACCGCACAGATACGCAGTATTTT,CASREGLADRTDTQYF